This TCR beta chain was observed in a study of blood T cell repertoires in COVID-19. About the research overall: Donors of Cohort 3 who recovered were those that had two negative PCRs, clearance, or symptom resolution. The United States, Italy and Spain were the sources of the acute and convalescent COVID-19 samples. PBMCs, B-cell-depleted T cells, or T cells were the source of the cDNA or gDNA that made up the material.

The assay was immunoSEQ multiplex PCR, and TCRdb's table has in-frame clones only and misses some. The profile covers some 300,000 clones, with 88% appearing a single time and approximately 2% taken by the ten largest. Germline values: CDR1 MNHEY, CDR2 SMNVEV (reference sequence). Trimming removed 5 bases from V and 6 bases from J, with 14 bases in between. The CDR3 is made up of 13 amino acids. Material: PBMCs or T cells enriched from blood (not recorded which). This chain uses TRBV27 with TRBJ2-7; D may be TRBD1 (6 bases). The clonotype comes from a woman aged 55-75 years in a cohort exposed to, infected with or recovered from COVID-19 (not recorded which). CDR3 region: CASSVRTAGEQYF. The DNA for the CDR3 is TGTGCCAGCAGTGTACGGACAGCAGGCGAGCAGTACTTC.